This passage covers 21 T cell receptor beta chains from one sample sequenced in a study of Ad26.COV2.S vaccination and SARS-CoV-2 variants. The treatment is: roughly 20 received Ad26.COV2.S at low or high dose, single or two shots; about 5 received placebo; per-sample allocation not given. Samples were taken on day 63 after the first vaccine or placebo injection. The table came from immunoSEQ multiplex PCR; TCRdb's copy has only in-frame clones and leaves some out. This sample yields some 480,000 clones, of which around 85% are seen a single time; around 13% belongs to the top ten. The material was peripheral blood, obtained in a trial of Ad26.COV2.S vaccine versus placebo. These receptors came from a person between 18 and 60 years old who received the Ad26.COV2.S COVID-19 vaccine or a placebo.

The V call is TRBV5-1, the J call TRBJ2-2, with 8 bases aligning to TRBD2. This CDR3 spans 15 amino acids. Per the germline V gene, CDR1 is SGHRS and CDR2 is YFSETQ. The V segment lost 2 bases and the J segment 2 bases; nucleotides outside the gene matches: 2. The CDR3 loop reads CASSLIAGNTGELFF. In DNA, the CDR3 is TGCGCCAGCAGCTTAATAGCGGGAAACACCGGGGAGCTGTTTTTT.

The V call is TRBV28, the J call TRBJ1-2; the match to TRBD1 covers 9 bases. CDR1 MDHEN and CDR2 SYDVKM come from the germline V gene. Trimming took 5 bases from V and 7 from J; bases not matched to a gene: 5. The CDR3 sequence is 13 residues long. DNA of the CDR3: TGTGCCAGCAGTAACAGGGGGCTGGGTGGCTACACCTTC. Residues: CASSNRGLGGYTF.

CDR3 nucleotide sequence: TGTGCCAGTAGTCCCGTAGGGACAGGCAATCAGCCCCAGCATTTT. This gives the protein CASSPVGTGNQPQHF. The V and J genes are TRBV19 and TRBJ1-5, with 7 bases that match TRBD1. Trimming took 5 bases from V and 2 from J; bases not matched to a gene: 6. Germline V CDR1 and CDR2: LNHDA, SQIVND (reference sequence). There are 15 residues in the CDR3.

J is TRBJ2-1 and V is TRBV19, with D maybe TRBD2 (6 bases). This CDR3 spans 15 amino acids. The germline V and J ends were trimmed by 7 bases and 7 bases, with 20 bases remaining between them. The germline CDR1 and CDR2 sequences are LNHDA and SQIVND (reference sequence). The CDR3 here is CASTPVPGTSNEQFF. The CDR3 DNA reads TGTGCCAGTACCCCAGTACCCGGGACTTCTAATGAGCAGTTCTTC.

This clone is a singleton in its sample. The V gene is TRBV5-5, the J gene TRBJ1-5; D uncertain. Trimming took off 4 bases at V and 0 bases at J, with 11 bases between the two ends. The germline CDR1 and CDR2 sequences are SGHKS and YYEKEE (reference sequence). CDR3 length: 15 residues. The CDR3 DNA follows: TGTGCCAGCAGCGGGCAGATGTATAGCAATCAGCCCCAGCATTTT. Its translation: CASSGQMYSNQPQHF. The whole variable domain, remainder taken from reference TRBV5-5 and TRBJ1-5, is DAGVTQSPTHLIKTRGQQVTLRCSPISGHKSVSWYQQVLGQGPQFIFQYYEKEERGRGNFPDRFSARQFPNYSSELNVNALLLGDSALYLCASSGQMYSNQPQHFGDGTRLSIL.

The V call is TRBV19, the J call TRBJ2-5; D is undetermined. Germline assignment: CDR1 LNHDA and CDR2 SQIVND (reference sequence). The V gene lost 9 bases and the J gene lost 7 bases, with 18 bases spanning the gap. This CDR3 comprises 13 residues. In DNA form, the CDR3 reads TGTGCCAGCAGCGATACCGCGACTGGGACCCAGTACTTC. Protein sequence: CASSDTATGTQYF.

This chain links TRBV19 with TRBJ2-3, with 11 bases fitting TRBD1. The V segment lost 8 bases and the J segment 0 bases; nucleotides outside the gene matches: 7. The CDR3 spans 16 residues. Germline V CDR1 and CDR2: LNHDA, SQIVND (reference sequence). CDR3 loop: CASRDRGYTSTDTQYF. The CDR3 DNA is TGTGCCAGTCGGGACAGGGGGTATACTAGCACAGATACGCAGTATTTT.

J is TRBJ1-1 and V is TRBV18, with D possibly matching TRBD1 (5 bases). The CDR3 covers 15 residues. Germline CDR1 is KGHSH and CDR2 is LQKENI. The V end was cut by 7 bases, the J end by 0 bases, with 15 bases between. CDR3 DNA sequence: TGTGCCAGCTGGTATGGGGACGGATTGAACACTGAAGCTTTCTTT. It specifies CASWYGDGLNTEAFF.

CDR3 sequence: CASSESLGTATYEQYF. DNA for the CDR3: TGCGCCAGCAGTGAGTCGCTCGGGACAGCAACCTACGAGCAGTACTTC. J is TRBJ2-7 and V is TRBV10-2; 7 nucleotides match TRBD1. There are 16 residues in the CDR3. The junction had 7 bases not matched to a gene; V was cut back by 0 bases and J by 2 bases. From germline, CDR1 is WSHSY and CDR2 SAAADI.

CDR3 residues: CAIRSLGGTGELFF. In nucleotides, the CDR3 is TGTGCCATCCGATCCCTGGGTGGTACCGGGGAGCTGTTTTTT. This chain joins TRBV10-3 and TRBJ2-2, with D hard to call. The CDR3 length is 14 residues. The germline V gene has CDR1 ENHRY and CDR2 SYGVKD. V was shortened by 8 bases and J by 5 bases, with 15 bases between the two germline ends.

The rearrangement uses TRBV7-3 and TRBJ2-1, with 9 bases lining up with TRBD1. Trimming took 2 bases from V and 8 from J; bases not matched to a gene: 10. Germline lookup yields CDR1 SGHTA and CDR2 FQGTGA. CDR3 length: 16 residues. DNA of the CDR3: TGTGCCAGCAGCTTACGGGCACAGGGGGCGAGGGATGAGCAGTTCTTC. It translates to CASSLRAQGARDEQFF. Variable domain in full (rest from reference TRBV7-3 and TRBJ2-1): GAGVSQTPSNKVTEKGKYVELRCDPISGHTALYWYRQSLGQGPEFLIYFQGTGAADDSGLPNDRFFAVRPEGSVSTLKIQRTERGDSAVYLCASSLRAQGARDEQFFGPGTRLTVL.

Comment on this clone: At one boundary the junction diverges from the germline segment, which might be a read error. The V gene is TRBV9, the J gene TRBJ2-7, with 7 bases lining up with TRBD1. Germline V gives CDR1 SGDLS, CDR2 YYNGEE. The CDR3 spans 14 residues. CDR3 amino acids: CASSGGQSPYEQYF. DNA of the CDR3: TGTGCCAGCAGCGGGGGACAGAGCCCCTATGAGCAGTACTTC.

The chain recombines TRBV27 with TRBJ2-2; D gene unclear. The length of the CDR3 is 15 residues. In germline, CDR1 is MNHEY, CDR2 SMNVEV (reference sequence). V was cut by 5 bases and J by 5 bases, with 15 bases left in between. DNA for the CDR3: TGTGCCAGCAGTCTATTGCCGGTTCCAACCGGGGAGCTGTTTTTT. Its translation: CASSLLPVPTGELFF.

The V call is TRBV28, the J call TRBJ1-1; D possibly corresponds to TRBD1 (6 bases). The CDR3 is 17 amino acids. Germline CDR1 is MDHEN and CDR2 is SYDVKM. The germline V and J ends were trimmed by 6 bases and 0 bases, with 20 bases remaining between them. The CDR3 spells CASRPYQGHPMNTEAFF. The CDR3 nucleotides are TGTGCCAGCAGACCGTACCAGGGACACCCCATGAACACTGAAGCTTTCTTT.

This clone was seen just once. The chain couples TRBV29-1 to TRBJ1-2, with 9 bases matching TRBD1. Trimming took 4 bases from V and 1 from J; bases not matched to a gene: 13. This CDR3 has 17 amino acids. Germline V gene sequence: CDR1 SQVTM, CDR2 ANQGSEA. The CDR3 bases are TGCAGCGTTGGCGAACGGGGACAGGGTTCGTTTAACTATGGCTACACCTTC. It encodes CSVGERGQGSFNYGYTF.

V usage is TRBV6-5 and J usage is TRBJ2-7; TRBD1 matches at 9 bases. Germline lookup yields CDR1 MNHEY and CDR2 SVGAGI. Trimming took 6 bases from V and 2 from J; bases not matched to a gene: 8. The length of the CDR3 is 15 residues. CDR3 sequence reads: CASSRTGDLTYEQYF. DNA for the CDR3: TGTGCCAGCAGCCGGACAGGGGATTTGACCTACGAGCAGTACTTC.

The genes are TRBV14 and TRBJ2-2; D remains ambiguous. Germline assignment: CDR1 SGHDN and CDR2 FVKESK. V was clipped by 1 base and J by 2 bases, with 11 bases between them. CDR3 size: 16 residues. For the CDR3, the DNA is TGTGCCAGCAGCCAAGTTGGAAGGCCTAACACCGGGGAGCTGTTTTTT. This translates into CASSQVGRPNTGELFF.

This clone was seen a single time. V and J are TRBV7-9 and TRBJ2-7; TRBD2 matches 12 bases. Trimming removed 1 base from V and 5 bases from J; junction bases left unmatched: 12. Germline V gene sequence: CDR1 SEHNR, CDR2 FQNEAQ (reference sequence). The length of the CDR3 is 18 residues. CDR3 nucleotides: TGTGCCAGCAGCTTAGGGGCACTAGCGGGAGGCGGAGGCGACGAGCAGTACTTC. The encoded protein is CASSLGALAGGGGDEQYF.

V usage is TRBV30 and J usage is TRBJ1-2; D call uncertain. Deletions cut 4 bases from V and 7 bases from J, with 13 bases between. The V gene's germline CDR1 is GTSNPN and CDR2 SVGIG (reference sequence). The CDR3 runs to 12 residues. The CDR3 loop reads CAWTAHSGGYTF. CDR3 nucleotides: TGTGCCTGGACCGCACATTCTGGTGGCTACACCTTC.

The DNA for the CDR3 is TGTGCCAGCTCCCGGGAGGGAGAGACCCAGTACTTC. Translated: CASSREGETQYF. The chain is built from TRBV18 and TRBJ2-5; 8 nucleotides line up with TRBD2. V lost 6 bases, J lost 4 bases, and 1 base stayed unmatched. CDR3 length equals 12 residues. The germline V gene has CDR1 KGHSH and CDR2 LQKENI.

This clone was recorded only once. Other nucleotide sequences in the sample specify the same CDR3. V usage is TRBV19 and J usage is TRBJ2-1, with D possibly being TRBD1 or TRBD2 (5 bases each). CDR3 length: 13 residues. The ends were cut back, 3 bases at V and 6 bases at J, with 9 bases in the middle. The germline V gene encodes CDR1 LNHDA and CDR2 SQIVND (reference sequence). This CDR3 reads CASSIGGVNEQFF. DNA of the CDR3: TGTGCCAGTAGTATTGGGGGAGTCAATGAGCAGTTCTTC. Complete variable domain (other parts from reference TRBV19 and TRBJ2-1): DGGITQSPKYLFRKEGQNVTLSCEQNLNHDAMYWYRQDPGQGLRLIYYSQIVNDFQKGDIAEGYSVSREKKESFPLTVTSAQKNPTAFYLCASSIGGVNEQFFGPGTRLTVL.